Below, 25 T cell receptor beta chains from the same sample are listed, as sequenced in a study of response to subunit inactivated influenza vaccine. MiXCR, run by TCRdb on the RT-PCR reads, gives a single entry per CDR3 protein. The table records hundreds of thousands of distinct CDR3 sequences, about 15% of them present only once. Material: PBMCs from blood, obtained about 13 days after vaccination. The receptors come from a man aged 45-65 years who received an inactivated influenza vaccine.

This clonotype came up a few times. The chain combines TRBV18 with TRBJ1-2; 9 bases agree with TRBD1. V shed 2 bases, J shed 3 bases, and the junction held 4 bases outside the gene matches. This CDR3 has 15 amino acids. In germline, CDR1 is KGHSH, CDR2 LQKENI. CDR3: CASSPGTGTDYGYTF. CDR3 nucleotide sequence: TGTGCCAGCTCACCAGGGACAGGGACGGACTATGGCTACACCTTC.

This clonotype was seen a few times. V is TRBV12-3 or TRBV12-4 and J is TRBJ1-1; TRBD1 aligns across 7 bases. The CDR3 loop spans 13 amino acids. Trimming removed 6 bases from V and 3 bases from J; junction bases left unmatched: 4. In nucleotides, the CDR3 is TGTGCCAGCAGCCGAACAGGGGACACTGAAGCTTTCTTT. Amino acids: CASSRTGDTEAFF.

This clonotype was picked up many times. The chain employs TRBV6-2 or TRBV6-3 and TRBJ2-7; perhaps TRBD1 as D (6 bases). V shed 0 bases and J shed 3 bases, with 12 bases lying between them. This CDR3 is 15 amino acids long. Germline CDR1 reads MNHEY; CDR2 reads SVGEGT. CDR3 sequence reads: CASSYSDSKGYEQYF. In DNA form, the CDR3 reads TGTGCCAGCAGTTACTCGGACAGCAAGGGCTACGAGCAGTACTTC.

The chain recombines TRBV23-1 with TRBJ2-3; no clear D gene. TRBV23-1 is assigned to the ORF class and has an uncertain function. CDR3 length: 15 amino acids. Trimming shortened V by 0 bases and J by 3 bases, and 10 bases separated the two germline ends. The CDR3 region has the DNA TGCGCCAGCAGTCAATCGAAATTAGTGACAGATACGCAGTATTTT. Translated, it gives CASSQSKLVTDTQYF.

This clonotype was recorded a few times. The V and J genes are TRBV20-1 and TRBJ2-1; 9 bases fit TRBD2. Germline assignment: CDR1 DFQATT and CDR2 SNEGSKA (reference sequence). This CDR3 has 14 residues. Trimming took 8 bases from V and 7 from J; bases not matched to a gene: 12. CDR3 amino acids: CSKQTPGLANEQFF. The CDR3 coding sequence is TGCAGTAAACAGACCCCGGGACTAGCAAATGAGCAGTTCTTC.

The rearrangement joins TRBV7-2 to TRBJ2-2; perhaps D is TRBD1 or TRBD2 (5 bases each). The CDR3 is 16 amino acids. From germline, CDR1 is SGHTA and CDR2 FQGNSA. V shed 1 base and J shed 4 bases, with 13 bases lying between them. This CDR3 reads CASSLVFGAGTGELFF. CDR3 nucleotide sequence: TGTGCCAGCAGCTTAGTTTTTGGGGCGGGCACCGGGGAGCTGTTTTTT.

This clonotype has a handful of counts. This chain uses TRBV4-1 with TRBJ1-5; 7 nucleotides line up with TRBD1. J gave up 5 bases and V 8 bases, and 9 bases lay outside the gene matches. Germline CDR1 reads MGHRA; CDR2 reads YSYEKL. This CDR3 contains 14 residues. The CDR3 bases are TGCGCCAGCGCCCCCGGGGACAGTTATCAGCCCCAGCATTTT. Its translation is CASAPGDSYQPQHF.

Note on this clonotype: At one end, the junction sequence differs from germline, possibly due to a read error. V is TRBV11-2 and J is TRBJ2-7; 10 positions agree with TRBD2. The length of the CDR3 is 15 residues. CDR1 is SGHAT, CDR2 FQNNGV, per germline. The CDR3 sequence is CVSSLAGTSDYEQYF. CDR3 nucleotide sequence: TGTGTCAGCAGCTTAGCCGGGACTAGCGATTACGAGCAGTACTTC.

CDR3 DNA: TGTGCCAGCAGCCAAGAGCTCCTAGCGGGAGGGTGGGCCTACGAGCAGTACTTC. It encodes CASSQELLAGGWAYEQYF. The chain links TRBV4-2 to TRBJ2-7; 12 nucleotides agree with TRBD2. The CDR3 consists of 18 residues. Germline V gene data show CDR1 as LGHNA and CDR2 as YNFKEQ. V lost 0 bases to trimming and J lost 2 bases; unmatched junction nucleotides: 8.

This clonotype was seen once. Mismatch with germline at one junction end may stem from a read error. The chain couples TRBV5-1 to TRBJ2-3; TRBD2 agrees at 12 bases. Germline V gene data show CDR1 as SGHRS and CDR2 as YFSETQ. CDR3 length equals 16 residues. This CDR3 reads CASSQLTSGSTGTQYF. DNA for the CDR3: TGCGCCAGCAGCCAACTGACTAGCGGGAGCACAGGTACGCAGTATTTT.

The J gene is TRBJ1-1, the V gene TRBV2, with 9 bases fitting TRBD1. The junction had 12 bases not matched to a gene; V was cut back by 4 bases and J by 0 bases. The CDR3 is 18 residues long. Germline-derived CDR1 and CDR2 are SNHLY and FYNNEI. The CDR3 DNA reads as TGTGCCAGCAGTGTGCAACCGGGACAGGGACCACTGAACACTGAAGCTTTCTTT. Protein: CASSVQPGQGPLNTEAFF. Together with reference TRBV2 and TRBJ1-1, the CDR3 gives the full variable domain: EPEVTQTPSHQVTQMGQEVILRCVPISNHLYFYWYRQILGQKVEFLVSFYNNEISEKSEIFDDQFSVERPDGSNFTLKIRSTKLEDSAMYFCASSVQPGQGPLNTEAFFGQGTRLTVV.

This clonotype appeared many times. The chain is built from TRBV9 and TRBJ2-5; D may match TRBD1 or TRBD2 (5 bases each). Trimming pared 0 bases from V and 5 bases from J, leaving 14 bases between. This CDR3 has 15 residues. The germline gives CDR1 SGDLS, CDR2 YYNGEE. CDR3 in DNA: TGTGCCAGCAGCGTAGCCGGGGACGCCCTTGAGACCCAGTACTTC. Its protein product is CASSVAGDALETQYF.

Only a few counts were recorded for this clonotype. For the CDR3, the DNA is TGTGCCAGCAGCTTACACCAACAGGGGGCGAAGGGCTACACCTTC. It is translated as CASSLHQQGAKGYTF. This sequence joins TRBV7-2 and TRBJ1-2; 9 bases match TRBD1. The CDR3 totals 15 residues. With 2 bases clipped from V and 8 bases from J, the junction kept 9 bases outside the gene matches. Germline loops: CDR1 SGHTA, CDR2 FQGNSA.

This clonotype was seen more than once but under ten times. The V and J genes are TRBV3-1 and TRBJ2-7; D remains unclear. Germline CDR1 is LGHDT and CDR2 is YNNKEL (reference sequence). This CDR3 region has 14 residues. V was trimmed by 1 base and J by 0 bases, leaving 7 bases between them. This CDR3 is CASSQGASSYEQYF. CDR3 sequence (DNA): TGTGCCAGCAGCCAAGGGGCTAGCTCCTACGAGCAGTACTTC.

The chain links TRBV7-9 to TRBJ2-4; D perhaps matches TRBD2 (6 bases). With 1 base removed from V and 0 bases from J, the gap between germline ends came to 10 bases. Per the germline V gene, CDR1 is SEHNR and CDR2 is FQNEAQ (reference sequence). CDR3 size: 16 residues. The chain's CDR3 is CASSLERGLAKNIQYF. CDR3 DNA sequence: TGTGCCAGCAGCTTAGAAAGGGGACTAGCCAAAAACATTCAGTACTTC. Looking up the rest from reference TRBV7-9 and TRBJ2-4 gives the full variable domain: DTGVSQNPRHKITKRGQNVTFRCDPISEHNRLYWYRQTLGQGPEFLTYFQNEAQLEKSRLLSDRFSAERPKGSFSTLEIQRTEQGDSAMYLCASSLERGLAKNIQYFGAGTRLSVL.

The chain recombines TRBV27 with TRBJ1-5; a possible D gene is TRBD1 (6 bases). The CDR3 is 15 amino acids. The germline V gene encodes CDR1 MNHEY and CDR2 SMNVEV (reference sequence). V gave up 6 bases and J gave up 1 base, with 13 bases separating them. CDR3 in DNA: TGTGCCAGCAGCCAAACCACAGGGAGCAATCAGCCCCAGCATTTT. Its protein is CASSQTTGSNQPQHF.

The V call is TRBV5-5, the J call TRBJ2-7; possible D gene TRBD1, 6 bases. V lost 0 bases and J 1 base, leaving 11 bases between the germline ends. Germline CDR1 is SGHKS and CDR2 is YYEKEE (reference sequence). CDR3 length: 15 amino acids. The CDR3 protein is CASSLVTGYSYEQYF. CDR3 in DNA: TGTGCCAGCAGCTTGGTTACAGGGTATTCCTACGAGCAGTACTTC.

This clonotype has just a few counts. This rearrangement joins TRBV12-3 or TRBV12-4 to TRBJ1-5; 8 bases line up with TRBD1. Unmatched junction bases numbered 2, after V lost 3 bases and J lost 7 bases. This CDR3 contains 13 residues. The CDR3 region is CASSFQGAQPQHF. The DNA of the CDR3 is TGTGCCAGCAGTTTTCAGGGGGCACAGCCCCAGCATTTT.

This chain links TRBV30 with TRBJ2-3; the D gene could be TRBD1 or TRBD2 (5 bases each). V shed 2 bases and J shed 0 bases, with 12 bases lying between them. Germline V gene lookup returns CDR1 GTSNPN and CDR2 SVGIG (reference sequence). This CDR3 has 15 amino acids. Here the CDR3 DNA reads TGTGCCTGGAGTCGGGACCCATCTAGCACAGATACGCAGTATTTT. It is translated as CAWSRDPSSTDTQYF.

This clonotype occurred many times. One end of the junction fails to match germline, which may point to a read error. This chain uses TRBV5-1 with TRBJ2-2; D ambiguous. Germline values: CDR1 SGHRS, CDR2 YFSETQ. The CDR3 length is 13 residues. For the CDR3, the DNA is TGTGCCAGCAGCTTGGCCGACACCGGGGAGCTGTTTTTT. It codes for CASSLADTGELFF.

This clonotype was detected many times. The chain has TRBV5-6 and TRBJ1-1; D remains ambiguous. This CDR3 has 12 residues. Germline lookup yields CDR1 SGHDT and CDR2 YYEEEE. V dropped 4 bases and J dropped 5 bases, with 9 bases sitting between them. CDR3 residues: CASSRTGTEAFF. DNA of the CDR3: TGTGCCAGCAGCCGGACGGGAACTGAAGCTTTCTTT.

As to this clonotype: The junction differs from germline at one of its ends, possibly a read error. The chain employs TRBV7-9 and TRBJ2-7; weak D call: TRBD2 (6 bases). This CDR3 contains 13 residues. Germline V gene lookup returns CDR1 SEHNR and CDR2 FQNEAQ (reference sequence). The CDR3 DNA reads as TGTGCCAGCAGCCCCCGGGGGACCTACGAGCAGAACTTC. Residues: CASSPRGTYEQNF.

A few counts support this clonotype. Written as DNA, the CDR3 is TGTGCCAGCAGCTTAACGGCCGGGGGGTCCACCGGGGAGCTGTTTTTT. Protein: CASSLTAGGSTGELFF. The genes are TRBV7-8 and TRBJ2-2; 7 positions agree with TRBD2. Losses at the gene ends were 2 bases for V and 4 bases for J; bases not matched to a gene: 7. In germline, CDR1 is SGHVS, CDR2 FQNEAQ. The CDR3 has 16 amino acids.

The chain has TRBV11-3 and TRBJ2-7, with 11 bases fitting TRBD2. J lost 6 bases, V lost 5 bases, and 9 bases had no gene match. The CDR3 runs 15 residues. The V gene's germline CDR1 is SGHNT and CDR2 YENEEA. For the CDR3, the DNA is TGTGCCAGCAGCGAAGGAGGGACTAGCGGAACCGAGCAGTACTTC. Amino acids: CASSEGGTSGTEQYF.

The chain combines TRBV29-1 with TRBJ2-1, with 8 bases matching TRBD1. The CDR3 runs to 15 residues. The V gene's germline CDR1 is SQVTM and CDR2 ANQGSEA. With V trimmed by 5 bases and J by 3 bases, 9 bases remained unmatched. This CDR3 is CSVSDRGRNYNEQFF. CDR3 in DNA: TGCAGCGTTTCAGACAGGGGTCGAAACTACAATGAGCAGTTCTTC.